This T cell receptor (beta chain) was sequenced for a study of shared clonotypes between healthy human individuals. Study details: A couple of female and a few male donors aged 18 to 49 were enrolled. Study-wide results and limits: The generation probabilities recorded for non-shared clonotypes fell below those of clonotypes shared by all four donors. Represented diversity (both genetic and exposure-history) was limited by the small number of donors.

Authors' processing steps: For the immunoSEQ data, sequences were junction-only without quality scores, so filtering differed. TCRdb's copy holds only in-frame clones and misses some; the assay was immunoSEQ multiplex PCR. That table gives V, J and clone size, and the DNA gave D and trimming. The sample includes a few million clones, more than 80% of them seen just once. From germline, CDR1 is LNHDA and CDR2 SQIVND (reference sequence). V dropped 5 bases and J dropped 7 bases, with 11 bases sitting between them. The CDR3 is 12 amino acids. Notes on this clone: Its target is not known.

Sequencing was performed on naive CD4+ T cells sorted from blood. This sample's subset: CD45RA+ positively selected. V usage is TRBV19 and J usage is TRBJ1-2; D unresolved. This TCR came from a man in his late teens or twenties in good health. CDR3 in DNA: TGTGCCAGTAGTCAAAAAATTGGTGGCTACACCTTC. Protein product: CASSQKIGGYTF.